What follows are 20 T cell receptor beta chains derived from one specimen sequenced in a study of shared clonotypes between healthy human individuals. Generated by immunoSEQ multiplex PCR, the TCRdb table keeps only in-frame clones and is missing some. The sample records around 690,000 clones, roughly 91% being singletons. Sample: memory CD8+ T cells from PBMCs. The subset: CD45RO+ cells pooled with CCR7-negative TemRA cells. The source is a man younger than 35 in good health. Some clones in this sample may be carry-over from other donors' samples.

The chain is built from TRBV4-1 and TRBJ2-5; 8 positions match TRBD2. Germline CDR1 MGHRA, CDR2 YSYEKL. This CDR3 contains 14 residues. The V and J ends lost 3 bases and 1 base, in that order; junction bases with no gene match: 1. The CDR3 sequence is CASSHTSGQETQYF. The CDR3 DNA reads TGCGCCAGCAGCCATACTAGCGGCCAAGAGACCCAGTACTTC.

This clone occurred once. The V and J genes are TRBV7-9 and TRBJ2-3; D may be TRBD2 (5 bases). Trimming stripped 4 bases from V and 4 bases from J, with 24 bases between. This CDR3 comprises 18 residues. Germline V gene data show CDR1 as SEHNR and CDR2 as FQNEAQ (reference sequence). The CDR3 loop is CASSSLVPLRSDSDTQYF. CDR3 DNA sequence: TGTGCCAGCAGCTCCCTCGTTCCCCTGCGTTCGGACTCAGATACGCAGTATTTT.

This chain joins TRBV6-1 and TRBJ2-2; D uncertain. Trimming took 2 bases from V and 5 from J, leaving 9 bases between them. Germline V CDR1 and CDR2: MNHNS, SASEGT. The CDR3 is 14 amino acids. In DNA, the CDR3 is TGTGCCAGCAGTGAACGGGCAGATACCGGGGAGCTGTTTTTT. Amino acid sequence: CASSERADTGELFF.

J is TRBJ2-3 and V is TRBV10-3; D might be TRBD1 (5 bases). The germline CDR1 and CDR2 sequences are ENHRY and SYGVKD. Trimming left V 6 bases short and J 0 bases short, with 16 bases between. This CDR3 has 16 residues. The CDR3 DNA reads as TGTGCCATCAGCCGACAGAGGATGGGGAGCACAGATACGCAGTATTTT. As protein: CAISRQRMGSTDTQYF.

The V gene is TRBV27, the J gene TRBJ1-2; the D is unclear. The CDR3 is made up of 14 amino acids. Trimming removed 6 bases from V and 0 bases from J, with 11 bases in between. Germline V gene lookup returns CDR1 MNHEY and CDR2 SMNVEV (reference sequence). The CDR3 coding sequence is TGTGCCAGCAGAGATTCCGGGCCTAACTATGGCTACACCTTC. Protein product: CASRDSGPNYGYTF.

The chain recombines TRBV4-2 with TRBJ1-6; the D is unclear. Trimming left V 1 base short and J 0 bases short, with 7 bases between. This CDR3 is built from 16 residues. CDR1 and CDR2 (germline): LGHNA, YNFKEQ. CDR3 in DNA: TGTGCCAGCAGCCAAGGGAGGAGCTCCTATAATTCACCCCTCCACTTT. Protein product: CASSQGRSSYNSPLHF.

This chain joins TRBV27 and TRBJ2-7; D could derive from TRBD1 or TRBD2 (5 bases each). Trimming left V 1 base short and J 2 bases short, with 12 bases between. CDR3 length equals 15 residues. Germline CDR1 MNHEY, CDR2 SMNVEV (reference sequence). CDR3 sequence: CASSLFRGPAYEQYF. CDR3 nucleotide sequence: TGTGCCAGCAGTTTATTTCGGGGCCCGGCCTACGAGCAGTACTTC.

The chain employs TRBV30 and TRBJ2-1; 10 bases fit TRBD2. After removal of 2 bases from V and 8 bases from J, the junction contained 18 bases not matched to a gene. CDR1 and CDR2 from the germline V gene are GTSNPN and SVGIG (reference sequence). CDR3 length: 18 amino acids. CDR3 DNA: TGTGCCTGGAGTCTAGCTGTAAGGCGAGCGGGAGGGCCATATGAGCAGTTCTTC. Protein: CAWSLAVRRAGGPYEQFF. The full variable domain, rest sourced from reference TRBV30 and TRBJ2-1, is SQTIHQWPATLVQPVGSPLSLECTVEGTSNPNLYWYRQAAGRGLQLLFYSVGIGQISSEVPQNLSASRPQDRQFILSSKKLLLSDSGFYLCAWSLAVRRAGGPYEQFFGPGTRLTVL.

The chain carries TRBV7-7 and TRBJ2-5; D is perhaps TRBD2 (6 bases). Trimming took 1 base from V and 4 from J, leaving 10 bases between them. Germline V lookup: CDR1 SSHAT, CDR2 FNYEAQ (reference sequence). This CDR3 has 14 residues. The CDR3 DNA reads as TGTGCCAGCAGCTTAGGGAGGGAATCAGAGACCCAGTACTTC. This translates into CASSLGRESETQYF.

This clone was seen once. CDR3 DNA: TGTGCCAGCAGCTTAGTTTCGAGCTTCGAGCAGTTCTTC. Amino acids: CASSLVSSFEQFF. The chain has TRBV7-9 and TRBJ2-1; D remains unclear. Per the germline V gene, CDR1 is SEHNR and CDR2 is FQNEAQ (reference sequence). The CDR3 has 13 amino acids. With 1 base removed from V and 10 bases from J, the gap between germline ends came to 11 bases. Supplemented by reference TRBV7-9 and TRBJ2-1, the full variable domain reads DTGVSQNPRHKITKRGQNVTFRCDPISEHNRLYWYRQTLGQGPEFLTYFQNEAQLEKSRLLSDRFSAERPKGSFSTLEIQRTEQGDSAMYLCASSLVSSFEQFFGPGTRLTVL.

This chain connects TRBV7-9 to TRBJ1-1, with a possible D match to TRBD1 (5 bases). The V gene's germline CDR1 is SEHNR and CDR2 FQNEAQ (reference sequence). This CDR3 region has 13 residues. V was shortened by 3 bases and J by 1 base, with 6 bases between the two germline ends. CDR3 bases: TGTGCCAGCAGCTTCGGGGGGAACACTGAAGCTTTCTTT. Its translation: CASSFGGNTEAFF.

This chain connects TRBV7-3 to TRBJ2-7; 13 positions match TRBD2. CDR3 size: 15 residues. Germline V CDR1 and CDR2: SGHTA, FQGTGA. V dropped 4 bases and J dropped 3; count of bases not matched to a gene: 3. CDR3 nucleotide sequence: TGTGCCAGCAGCTCCTGGACTAGCGGGAGCTACGAGCAGTACTTC. Translation gives CASSSWTSGSYEQYF. The variable domain in full, completed from reference TRBV7-3 and TRBJ2-7, reads GAGVSQTPSNKVTEKGKYVELRCDPISGHTALYWYRQSLGQGPEFLIYFQGTGAADDSGLPNDRFFAVRPEGSVSTLKIQRTERGDSAVYLCASSSWTSGSYEQYFGPGTRLTVT.

This clone was counted once. The chain combines TRBV28 with TRBJ1-1, with D hard to call. This CDR3 is 17 amino acids long. Germline-derived CDR1 and CDR2 are MDHEN and SYDVKM. Trimming took off 3 bases at V and 2 bases at J, with 19 bases between the two ends. CDR3 in DNA: TGTGCCAGCAGTTTTCGGGCAGTAAAGGTTTCAAACACTGAAGCTTTCTTT. Translating gives CASSFRAVKVSNTEAFF.

This clone was seen only once. The J gene is TRBJ1-1, the V gene TRBV7-9; D gene uncertain. V was trimmed by 6 bases and J by 2 bases, leaving 19 bases between them. Germline V lookup: CDR1 SEHNR, CDR2 FQNEAQ (reference sequence). The CDR3 is 16 amino acids. This CDR3 is CASSPTVGGRNTEAFF. DNA of the CDR3: TGTGCCAGCAGTCCGACCGTGGGAGGGAGAAACACTGAAGCTTTCTTT.

Note on this clone: The junction departs from the called germline gene at one end, perhaps through a read error. This chain uses TRBV7-6 with TRBJ2-1; 8 positions agree with TRBD2. The CDR3 covers 15 residues. CDR1 is SGHVS, CDR2 FNYEAQ, per germline. DNA of the CDR3: TGTGCCAGCAGCCCCGGGACTAGTGCTTACAATGTGCAGTTCTTC. It codes for CASSPGTSAYNVQFF.

This clone was counted between two and nine times. As DNA, the CDR3 is TGTGCCAGCAGCCCGGATGGGGGCTATGGCTACACCTTC. Translating gives CASSPDGGYGYTF. V gene TRBV28 combines with J gene TRBJ1-2; D possibly corresponds to TRBD1 (5 bases). CDR1 is MDHEN, CDR2 SYDVKM, per germline. The CDR3 runs to 13 residues. Trimming took 6 bases from V and 4 from J, leaving 12 bases between them.

About this clone: The junction shows a germline mismatch at one end, possibly a read error. The CDR3 DNA sequence: TGTGCCAGCAGTCCCCCTCGGGGACAGCCCCGATTC. Protein sequence: CASSPPRGQPRF. The chain recombines TRBV7-6 with TRBJ2-7, with 7 bases matching TRBD1. Germline V lookup: CDR1 SGHVS, CDR2 FNYEAQ. The CDR3 spans 12 residues.

Turning to this clone: Additional DNA sequences in this sample encode the identical CDR3. The rearrangement joins TRBV27 to TRBJ2-1; D unresolved. With 0 bases removed from V and 7 bases from J, the gap between germline ends came to 4 bases. CDR3 length equals 12 residues. The germline gives CDR1 MNHEY, CDR2 SMNVEV (reference sequence). CDR3 region: CASSLSGNEQFF. As DNA, the CDR3 is TGTGCCAGCAGTTTATCGGGAAATGAGCAGTTCTTC.

The chain employs TRBV19 and TRBJ1-4, with D perhaps matching TRBD1 (5 bases). Trimming took off 5 bases at V and 0 bases at J, with 13 bases between the two ends. CDR1 LNHDA and CDR2 SQIVND come from the germline V gene (reference sequence). The CDR3 has 16 residues. The DNA of the CDR3 is TGTGCCAGTAGTCCTCGGGACTCATCAACTAATGAAAAACTGTTTTTT. Protein product: CASSPRDSSTNEKLFF.

The V and J genes are TRBV11-3 and TRBJ2-7, with 7 bases fitting TRBD1. The junction had 6 bases not matched to a gene; V was cut back by 5 bases and J by 2 bases. The germline V gene encodes CDR1 SGHNT and CDR2 YENEEA. The CDR3 is 14 amino acids. The CDR3 here is CASSERDRTYEQYF. CDR3 DNA sequence: TGTGCCAGCAGCGAACGGGACAGAACCTACGAGCAGTACTTC. The variable domain in full, with the rest retrieved from reference TRBV11-3 and TRBJ2-7, is EAGVVQSPRYKIIEKKQPVAFWCNPISGHNTLYWYLQNLGQGPELLIRYENEEAVDDSQLPKDRFSAERLKGVDSTLKIQPAELGDSAVYLCASSERDRTYEQYFGPGTRLTVT.